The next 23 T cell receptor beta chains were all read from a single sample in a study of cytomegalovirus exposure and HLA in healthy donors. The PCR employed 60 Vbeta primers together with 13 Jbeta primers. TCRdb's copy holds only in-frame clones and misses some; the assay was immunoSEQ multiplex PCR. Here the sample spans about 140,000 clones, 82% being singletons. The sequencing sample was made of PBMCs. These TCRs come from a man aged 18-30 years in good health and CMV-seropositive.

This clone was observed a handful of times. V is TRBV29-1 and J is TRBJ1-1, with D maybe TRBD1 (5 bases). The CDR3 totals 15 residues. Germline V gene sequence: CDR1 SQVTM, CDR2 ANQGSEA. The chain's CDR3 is CRSRAGPESNTEAFF. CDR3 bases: TGCAGATCTCGGGCGGGGCCCGAGTCGAACACTGAAGCTTTCTTT.

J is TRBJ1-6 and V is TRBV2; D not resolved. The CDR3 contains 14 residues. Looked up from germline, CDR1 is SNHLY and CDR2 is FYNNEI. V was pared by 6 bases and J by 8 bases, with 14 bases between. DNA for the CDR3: TGTGCCAGCAGGACTAGGCCTGCGGATTCACCCCTCCACTTT. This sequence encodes CASRTRPADSPLHF.

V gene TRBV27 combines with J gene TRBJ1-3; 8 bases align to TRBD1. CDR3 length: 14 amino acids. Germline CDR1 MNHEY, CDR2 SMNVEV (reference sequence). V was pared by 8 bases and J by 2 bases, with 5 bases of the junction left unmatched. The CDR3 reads CASADRGPGNTIYF. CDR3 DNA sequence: TGTGCCAGCGCCGACAGGGGACCTGGAAACACCATATATTTT.

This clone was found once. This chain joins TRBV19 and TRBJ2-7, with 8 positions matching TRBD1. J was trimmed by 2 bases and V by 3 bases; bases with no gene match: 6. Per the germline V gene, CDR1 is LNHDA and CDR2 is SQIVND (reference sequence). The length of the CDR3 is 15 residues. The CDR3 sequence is CASSISGQVPYEQYF. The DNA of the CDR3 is TGTGCCAGTAGTATTTCGGGACAGGTTCCCTACGAGCAGTACTTC.

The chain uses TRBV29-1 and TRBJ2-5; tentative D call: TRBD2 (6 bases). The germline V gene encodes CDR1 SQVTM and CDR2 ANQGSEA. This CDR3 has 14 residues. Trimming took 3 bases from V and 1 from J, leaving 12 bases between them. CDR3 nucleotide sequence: TGCAGCGTTGACCCGGACTACCGCCAAGAGACCCAGTACTTC. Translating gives CSVDPDYRQETQYF.

The CDR3 spells CAWSGVGGLRGYTF. The DNA of the CDR3 is TGTGCCTGGAGTGGGGTTGGCGGCCTTCGGGGCTACACCTTC. The chain joins TRBV30 to TRBJ1-2, with D uncertain. CDR3 size: 14 residues. Germline V lookup: CDR1 GTSNPN, CDR2 SVGIG (reference sequence). The V gene lost 1 base and the J gene lost 8 bases, with 17 bases spanning the gap.

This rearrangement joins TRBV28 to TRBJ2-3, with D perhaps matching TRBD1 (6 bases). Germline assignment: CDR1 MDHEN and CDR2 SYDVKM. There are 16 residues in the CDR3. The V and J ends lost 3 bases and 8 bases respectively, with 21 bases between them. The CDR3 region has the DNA TGTGCCAGCAGTTTCCAGGGACACTTAAAACGGGGTACGCAGTATTTT. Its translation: CASSFQGHLKRGTQYF.

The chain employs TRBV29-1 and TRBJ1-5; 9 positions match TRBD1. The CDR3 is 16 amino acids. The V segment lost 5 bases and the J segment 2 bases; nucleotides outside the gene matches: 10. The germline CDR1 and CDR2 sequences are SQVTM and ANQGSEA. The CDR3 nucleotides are TGCAGCGTTAAAACGGGGACAGGGATTGGCAATCAGCCCCAGCATTTT. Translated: CSVKTGTGIGNQPQHF.

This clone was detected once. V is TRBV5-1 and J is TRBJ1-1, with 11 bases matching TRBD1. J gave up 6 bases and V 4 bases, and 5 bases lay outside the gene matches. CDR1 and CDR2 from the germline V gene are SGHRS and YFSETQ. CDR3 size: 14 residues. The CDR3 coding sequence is TGCGCCAGCAGCCGGACAGGGGGCGACGCTGAAGCTTTCTTT. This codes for CASSRTGGDAEAFF.

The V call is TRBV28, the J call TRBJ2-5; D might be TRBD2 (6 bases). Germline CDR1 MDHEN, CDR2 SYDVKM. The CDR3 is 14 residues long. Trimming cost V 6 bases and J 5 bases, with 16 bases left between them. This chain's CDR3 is CASRLGGPGETQYF. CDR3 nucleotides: TGTGCCAGCAGGTTAGGAGGGCCGGGGGAGACCCAGTACTTC.

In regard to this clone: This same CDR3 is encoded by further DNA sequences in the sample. CDR3 sequence: CASSLGSEAFF. The CDR3, as DNA: TGCGCCAGCAGCTTGGGGAGTGAAGCTTTCTTT. The chain recombines TRBV5-1 with TRBJ1-1; D gene ambiguous. Germline V gene lookup returns CDR1 SGHRS and CDR2 YFSETQ. Trimming stripped 0 bases from V and 7 bases from J, with 4 bases between. The CDR3 consists of 11 residues.

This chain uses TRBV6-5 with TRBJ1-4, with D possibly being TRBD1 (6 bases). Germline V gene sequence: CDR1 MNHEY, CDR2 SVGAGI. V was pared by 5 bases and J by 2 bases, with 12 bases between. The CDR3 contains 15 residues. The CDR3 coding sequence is TGTGCCAGCAGTATAACAGGGCCCACTAATGAAAAACTGTTTTTT. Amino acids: CASSITGPTNEKLFF.

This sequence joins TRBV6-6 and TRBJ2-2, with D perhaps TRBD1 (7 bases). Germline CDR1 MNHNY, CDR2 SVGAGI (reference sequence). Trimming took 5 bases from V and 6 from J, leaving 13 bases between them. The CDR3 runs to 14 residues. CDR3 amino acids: CASSTQGGAGELFF. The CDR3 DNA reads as TGTGCCAGCAGTACCCAGGGGGGAGCCGGGGAGCTGTTTTTT.

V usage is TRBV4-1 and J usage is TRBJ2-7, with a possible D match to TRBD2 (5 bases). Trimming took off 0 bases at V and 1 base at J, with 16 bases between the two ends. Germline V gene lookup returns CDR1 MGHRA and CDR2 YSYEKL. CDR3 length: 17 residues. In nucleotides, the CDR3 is TGCGCCAGCAGCCAAGATTGGGGAAGCGGCACATCCTACGAGCAGTACTTC. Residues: CASSQDWGSGTSYEQYF.

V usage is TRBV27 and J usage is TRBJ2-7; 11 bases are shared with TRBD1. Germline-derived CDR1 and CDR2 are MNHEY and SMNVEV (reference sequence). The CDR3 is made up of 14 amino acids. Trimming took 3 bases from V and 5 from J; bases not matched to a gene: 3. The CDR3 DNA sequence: TGTGCCAGCAGTTTCGGACAGGGGGCGCACGAGCAGTACTTC. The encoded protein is CASSFGQGAHEQYF.

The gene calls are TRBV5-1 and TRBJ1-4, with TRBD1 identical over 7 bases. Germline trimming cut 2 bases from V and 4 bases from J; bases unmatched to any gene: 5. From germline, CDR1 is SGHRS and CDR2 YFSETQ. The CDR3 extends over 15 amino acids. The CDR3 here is CASSLGTAFNEKLFF. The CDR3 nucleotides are TGCGCCAGCAGCTTAGGGACAGCCTTTAATGAAAAACTGTTTTTT.

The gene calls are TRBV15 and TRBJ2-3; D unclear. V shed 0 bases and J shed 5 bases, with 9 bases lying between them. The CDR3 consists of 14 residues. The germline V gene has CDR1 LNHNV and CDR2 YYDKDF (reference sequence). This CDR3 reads CATSREGFRDTQYF. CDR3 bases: TGTGCCACCAGCAGAGAGGGCTTCAGAGATACGCAGTATTTT.

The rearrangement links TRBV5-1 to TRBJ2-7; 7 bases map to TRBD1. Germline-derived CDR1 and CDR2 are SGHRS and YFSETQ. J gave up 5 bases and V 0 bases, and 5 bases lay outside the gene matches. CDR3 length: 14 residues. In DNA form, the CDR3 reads TGCGCCAGCAGCTTGGGGCAGGGGGTAAACGAGCAGTACTTC. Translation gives CASSLGQGVNEQYF.

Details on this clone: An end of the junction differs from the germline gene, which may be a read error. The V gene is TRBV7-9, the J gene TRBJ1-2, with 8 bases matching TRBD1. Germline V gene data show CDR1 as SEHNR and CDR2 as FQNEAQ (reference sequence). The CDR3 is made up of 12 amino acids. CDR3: CSSSDRGYGYTF. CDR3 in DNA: TGTTCCAGCAGCGACAGGGGCTATGGCTACACCTTC.

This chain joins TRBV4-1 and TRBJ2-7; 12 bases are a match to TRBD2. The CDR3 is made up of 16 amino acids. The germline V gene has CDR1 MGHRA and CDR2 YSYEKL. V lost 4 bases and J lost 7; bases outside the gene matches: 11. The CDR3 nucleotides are TGCGCCAGCAGCCTCCCCTTGACTAGCGGGGGTGGGGAGCAGTACTTC. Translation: CASSLPLTSGGGEQYF.

The CDR3 loop is CASSLGLAQETQYF. The DNA of the CDR3 is TGTGCCAGCAGTCTGGGACTAGCGCAAGAGACCCAGTACTTC. This rearrangement joins TRBV28 to TRBJ2-5; 10 nucleotides agree with TRBD2. This CDR3 is built from 14 residues. The trim removed 5 bases at V and 2 bases at J, leaving 2 bases unmatched. Per germline, CDR1 MDHEN and CDR2 SYDVKM.

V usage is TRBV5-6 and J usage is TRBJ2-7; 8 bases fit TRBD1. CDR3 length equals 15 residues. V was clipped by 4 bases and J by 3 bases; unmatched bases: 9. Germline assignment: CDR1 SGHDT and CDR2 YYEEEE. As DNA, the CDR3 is TGTGCCAGCAGCCCGGCCGGACAGGGTTACTACGAGCAGTACTTC. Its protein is CASSPAGQGYYEQYF.

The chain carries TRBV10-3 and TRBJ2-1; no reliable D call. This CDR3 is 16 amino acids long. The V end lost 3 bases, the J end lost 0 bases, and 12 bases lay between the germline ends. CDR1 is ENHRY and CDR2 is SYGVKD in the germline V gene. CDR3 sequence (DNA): TGTGCCATCAGTGAAAGACAATTGAGCTCCTACAATGAGCAGTTCTTC. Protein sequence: CAISERQLSSYNEQFF.